Listed below are T cell receptor beta chains from one sample, sequenced in a study of glioma-infiltrating T cells. TCRdb passed the multiplex PCR reads through MiXCR, listing each CDR3 protein once. The data show 90,000 to 100,000 distinct CDR3 sequences, roughly 37% seen once. Sequencing input: glioma tissue, nonneoplastic brain tissue, or PBMCs (not recorded which). The receptors stem from a human donor with low-grade glioma or glioblastoma, undergoing nonglioma brain surgery, or in good health (not recorded which). The CDR3 runs from the conserved cysteine through the conserved F or W. D genes are given only for firm matches. Size is omitted from some rows. Given values are once, few, many or a class for expanded clones.

cdr3_nt cdr3_aa j_call d_call v_call clone_size
TGCGCCAGCAGCCAAGATCCGACTAGCACCAGGCCGGCGAACTTC CASSQDPTSTRPANF TRBJ2-7 TRBD2 TRBV4-1 many
TGTGCCAGCAAAGAAGGGTCAGGGGGCTTCTATAACTACACCTTC CASKEGSGGFYNYTF TRBJ1-2 TRBD1 TRBV7-2 NA
TGTGCCAGCAGTAACCTTGACCGGAACAATGAGCAGTTCTTC CASSNLDRNNEQFF TRBJ2-1 NA TRBV6-1 many
TGTGCCAGTAGGCTACAGGGGAACCTCAATCAGCCCCAGCATTTT CASRLQGNLNQPQHF TRBJ1-5 TRBD1 TRBV19 many
TGTGTAAGCAGTGATACGAACTCTGGGGCCAACGTCCTGACTTTC CVSSDTNSGANVLTF TRBJ2-6 NA TRBV6-2/TRBV6-3 NA
TGTGCCAGCAAGGGACTAGCGTACCAAGAGACCAAGTACTTC CASKGLAYQETKYF TRBJ2-5 TRBD2 TRBV3-1 once
TGTGCCAGCAGCCCCTTTACTAGCGCTCCCTACAATGAGCAGTTCTTC CASSPFTSAPYNEQFF TRBJ2-1 TRBD2 TRBV11-2 many
TGTGCCAGCTCACCAGTCCGGGACAGGGGGAAAAATGAAAAACTGTTTTTT CASSPVRDRGKNEKLFF TRBJ1-4 TRBD1 TRBV18 many
TGTGCCACCAGTGACCCCCAAGGACCCGGAGAGACCCAGTACTTC CATSDPQGPGETQYF TRBJ2-5 NA TRBV24-1 many
TGTGCCAGCAGCCTTGGGACTAGCGGACACGGCACAGATACGCAGTATTTT CASSLGTSGHGTDTQYF TRBJ2-3 TRBD2 TRBV7-9 many
TGCAGCGTTAAACACAGAGGCCCCGGAAACACCATATATTTT CSVKHRGPGNTIYF TRBJ1-3 NA TRBV29-1 many
TGTGCCAGCAGCCCGCCCGGGACGGGGGGCAATGAGCAGTTCTTC CASSPPGTGGNEQFF TRBJ2-1 TRBD2 TRBV7-9 many
TGTGCCAGCAGCTTTAGGCTTGAAGACACGAAACTCTATGGCTACACCTTC CASSFRLEDTKLYGYTF TRBJ1-2 NA TRBV7-9 many
TGCGCCGGCAGCCAAGGACCGGGACAGGGAAACATTCAGTACTTC CAGSQGPGQGNIQYF TRBJ2-4 TRBD1 TRBV4-1 once
TGCGCCAGCAGCCCACGGGGGGGTTCAGGGTTGGGCTACGAGCAGTACTTC CASSPRGGSGLGYEQYF TRBJ2-7 TRBD2 TRBV5-1 NA
TGTGCCAGCGGATTATCAGGATTTAGGCAGTACTTC CASGLSGFRQYF TRBJ2-5 NA TRBV7-2 many
TGTGCCAGCAGCCGGACTAGCGGGAGCTCCTACAATGAGCAGTTCTTC CASSRTSGSSYNEQFF TRBJ2-1 TRBD2 TRBV7-2 many
TGCGCCAGCAGCTTCGGGAGAGGGGCCCAGTACTTC CASSFGRGAQYF TRBJ2-5 NA TRBV4-1 NA
TGTGCCAGCAGTTCCCCTGGACAGGGATCCTGCGAGCAGTTCTTC CASSSPGQGSCEQFF TRBJ2-1 TRBD1 TRBV28 NA
TGCGCCAGCAGCCCGGAAGGGACCGGCTACACCTTC CASSPEGTGYTF TRBJ1-2 NA TRBV5-1 many
TGTGCCAGGGGGACTAGCGGGAACACCGGGGAGCTGTTTTTT CARGTSGNTGELFF TRBJ2-2 TRBD2 TRBV2 many
TGTGCCGCCGGGGGGGCCTATGAGCAGTTCTTC CAAGGAYEQFF TRBJ2-1 TRBD2 TRBV28 NA
TGTGCCAGCCACCGAAGGTACCAAGAGACCCAGTACTTC CASHRRYQETQYF TRBJ2-5 NA TRBV6-4 many
TGTGCCAGCAGAATAACCCACAGGACTGAAGCTTTCTTT CASRITHRTEAFF TRBJ1-1 NA TRBV6-1 many
TGTGCCAGCGGAACCGGGACTAGCTACGAGCAGTACTTC CASGTGTSYEQYF TRBJ2-7 TRBD2 TRBV12-3/TRBV12-4 few
TGTGCCAGCAGTTTTTCCAGTAGCTCCTACGAGCAGTACTTC CASSFSSSSYEQYF TRBJ2-7 NA TRBV12-3/TRBV12-4 many
TGCAGCGTTCTTCGGACGGACTATGGCTACACCTTC CSVLRTDYGYTF TRBJ1-2 NA TRBV29-1 many
TGTGCCAGCAGCAGAAAGGACCTTAAAGAAAAACTGTTTTTT CASSRKDLKEKLFF TRBJ1-4 NA TRBV28 many
TGTGCCAGCAGCACAGACAGGTCCAATCAGCCCCAGCATTTT CASSTDRSNQPQHF TRBJ1-5 NA TRBV7-9 many
TGTGCCAGCAGTTTTACTAGCGGTGGGGGAGATGAGCAGTTCTTC CASSFTSGGGDEQFF TRBJ2-1 TRBD2 TRBV6-4 NA
TGTGCCAGCAGTGCGGGACGGAGAGATACGCAGTATTTT CASSAGRRDTQYF TRBJ2-3 NA TRBV6-1 many